The T cell receptor (beta chain) under discussion was sequenced for a study of blood T cell repertoires in COVID-19 (dated by TCRdb to about 2020). In the study overall: Collaborator samples came from the United States, Italy and Spain and covered acute and convalescent phases of COVID-19. The prospective study material was composed of cDNA or gDNA derived from T cells, B-cell-depleted T cells, or PBMCs. Where HLA class I and class II types were available, the types were taken from metadata supplied by the sample provider, not from assay-based typing. The repertoires were released in a freely available public database meant as a resource for research on the immune response to SARS-CoV-2. The dataset comprised deeply sampled blood TCRbeta repertoires from subjects exposed to, actively infected with, or recovered from COVID-19. The samples were drawn from two sources: the first 160 participants of the ongoing ImmuneRACE study, and 1,000 to 1,500 subjects contributed by 6 global collaborators. Nearly every sample came with metadata listing a de-identified subject ID, COVID-19 status, age in years and sex.

TCRbeta CDR3 regions were amplified from genomic DNA using the immunoSEQ Assay, a bias-controlled multiplex PCR. The paper's data handling went like this. Nucleated cell counts per sample were estimated from amplification of reference gene primers within the assay. To quantify the absolute abundance of each unique TCRbeta CDR3 rearrangement, sequence reads were collapsed and filtered. Productive Simpson clonality was computed per sample as the square root of Simpson's diversity index over productive rearrangements. The table was pulled from immuneACCESS by TCRdb, which kept in-frame rearrangements only. Such tables lose some clones; where checked, under half of the loss comes from unresolved V genes, and the rest has no known cause. That table furnishes V, J and clone size, whereas the DNA furnished D and trimming. The sample contains around 29,000 clones, 87% of them found a single time. The top ten constitute 9% to 9.5% of the sample.

The collaborating institutions used their own protocols to collect whole blood in K2EDTA tubes. Collaborator samples were shipped for TCRbeta analysis as frozen whole blood, isolated PBMCs, or DNA extracted from either sample type. Note on this clone: Its antigen remains undetermined. No much larger clone is present one base from it, and per-base qualities are unavailable.

Overall study results and their limits: The amount of clinical and demographic metadata varied by source and participant and was provided uncurated.

Unmatched junction bases come to 1, with V trimmed by 0 bases and J by 5 bases. The CDR3, from cysteine to phenylalanine, totals 14 residues. This entry keeps only the CDR3 DNA: 42 bases, framed from base 1. The germline V gene supplies CDR1 SGDLS and CDR2 YYNGEE. This TCR came from a human donor in a cohort sampled during active COVID-19. The sample taken for sequencing was peripheral blood. The V and J segments used are TRBV9 and TRBJ2-1, and TRBD1 matches 8 of the central bases. The DNA reads as follows: TGTGCCAGCAGCGTAGGGACAGGGAACAATGAGCAGTTCTTC. Its product reads: CASSVGTGNNEQFF.